These T cell receptor beta chains were read from a single sample in a study of response to subunit inactivated influenza vaccine. MiXCR was run by TCRdb on the RT-PCR reads, yielding one entry per CDR3 protein. Among 290,000 or so distinct CDR3 sequences, approximately 21% were seen once, and the ten largest hold approximately 10%. The material was PBMCs from blood, obtained about 19 months after vaccination. Receptors originate from a man in his fifties or sixties who received an inactivated influenza vaccine. CDR3s leave out the opening cysteine and the closing phenylalanine or tryptophan. Fields, in order: V gene, J gene, CDR3 protein.

V: TRBV14
J: TRBJ2-1
CDR3: ASSQDSNEQF

V: TRBV12-3/TRBV12-4
J: TRBJ2-5
CDR3: ASSLTRVFQETQY

V: TRBV7-2
J: TRBJ1-2
CDR3: ASSPGQGGYGYT

V: TRBV20-1
J: TRBJ2-7
CDR3: SALYYSYEQY

V: TRBV12-3/TRBV12-4
J: TRBJ1-4
CDR3: ASSTRDRGPEKLF

V: TRBV10-3
J: TRBJ1-2
CDR3: AISGSSGTGFNYGYT

V: TRBV10-3
J: TRBJ1-5
CDR3: AISENAGNPQH

V: TRBV29-1
J: TRBJ2-1
CDR3: SAILWGAMGF

V: TRBV3-1
J: TRBJ1-1
CDR3: ASSQKGAGTEAF

V: TRBV23-1
J: TRBJ2-7
CDR3: ASSQSPGRRHEQY

V: TRBV2
J: TRBJ1-1
CDR3: ASSGTVWSNTEAF

V: TRBV4-1
J: TRBJ1-5
CDR3: ASSQDSGSGQPQH

V: TRBV12-3/TRBV12-4
J: TRBJ2-7
CDR3: ASSSAGGLYEQY

V: TRBV28
J: TRBJ1-4
CDR3: ASSSNSGGLDEKLF

V: TRBV10-2
J: TRBJ1-3
CDR3: ASTSGNTIY

V: TRBV9
J: TRBJ2-3
CDR3: ASSVETGLTTDTQY

V: TRBV3-1
J: TRBJ1-3
CDR3: ASSLLTGGNTIY

V: TRBV20-1
J: TRBJ1-2
CDR3: SATMTDGYT

V: TRBV18
J: TRBJ2-5
CDR3: ASSQRGGGETQY

V: TRBV12-3/TRBV12-4
J: TRBJ2-1
CDR3: ASSFHRGAEQL

V: TRBV29-1
J: TRBJ2-3
CDR3: SSRGDRGRSDTQY

V: TRBV10-3
J: TRBJ1-2
CDR3: AISGQGAYGYT

V: TRBV4-1
J: TRBJ1-5
CDR3: ASSQAGADITPQH

V: TRBV6-2/TRBV6-3
J: TRBJ2-7
CDR3: ASTSTLLAGGPREQY

V: TRBV29-1
J: TRBJ1-2
CDR3: SVESDPGSNT

V: TRBV6-5
J: TRBJ1-1
CDR3: ASSYSTGVYEAF

V: TRBV5-1
J: TRBJ1-4
CDR3: ASSLGGAREKLF

V: TRBV12-3/TRBV12-4
J: TRBJ2-2
CDR3: ASNPAGGFTGELF

V: TRBV12-3/TRBV12-4
J: TRBJ2-3
CDR3: ASRGAGTQY

V: TRBV27
J: TRBJ2-7
CDR3: ASSFGRTSYEQY

V: TRBV7-9
J: TRBJ1-2
CDR3: ASSPGQGSSYT

V: TRBV12-3/TRBV12-4
J: TRBJ2-5
CDR3: ASSLSVSGGETQY

V: TRBV25-1
J: TRBJ2-2
CDR3: ASSADTTNTGELF

V: TRBV10-3
J: TRBJ1-1
CDR3: AISGGNTEAF

V: TRBV5-1
J: TRBJ2-2
CDR3: ASRPSHGELF

V: TRBV6-5
J: TRBJ1-1
CDR3: ASKSGDTEAF

V: TRBV29-1
J: TRBJ1-2
CDR3: SVEGGTANYGYT

V: TRBV7-9
J: TRBJ2-5
CDR3: ASSRGGQFQETQY

V: TRBV6-5
J: TRBJ1-6
CDR3: ASSLTGTGGSPLH

V: TRBV30
J: TRBJ2-7
CDR3: AWNRGPAEQY

V: TRBV6-5
J: TRBJ1-4
CDR3: ASSWGTGFNEKLF

V: TRBV6-5
J: TRBJ1-1
CDR3: ASTYASVAF

V: TRBV4-3
J: TRBJ2-7
CDR3: ASSQAWGYEQY

V: TRBV12-3/TRBV12-4
J: TRBJ1-2
CDR3: ASSYPGVYGYT

V: TRBV27
J: TRBJ1-2
CDR3: ASSVVFKGPNYGYT